What follows is one T cell receptor (beta chain) and its context. Its specificity is unknown. The data were obtained in a study of shared clonotypes between healthy human individuals. Here immunoSEQ multiplex PCR was the method, and the copy in TCRdb shows in-frame clones only, minus some. This table holds roughly 1,800,000 clones, just under 95% found once. Study results and caveats: In the sorted subsets, rarefaction showed sequencing was incomplete despite large depth. Tissues were not sampled, only blood, and their repertoires likely differ.

CDR1 and CDR2 from the germline V gene are SGHAT and FQNNGV. V was pared by 3 bases and J by 0 bases, with 12 bases between. The CDR3 consists of 16 residues. It was CD45RO-negative cells, positively selected for CCR7, that made up naive CD8 cells, with terminally differentiated effector memory CD45RA+ cells excluded. The V and J genes are TRBV11-2 and TRBJ2-1; tentatively, D is TRBD2 (6 bases). Sequenced material: naive CD8+ T cells sorted from blood. This clonotype was sampled from a man in his late teens or twenties in good health. The CDR3 DNA sequence: TGTGCCAGCAGCTTTGGGAGGCGCAACTCCTACAATGAGCAGTTCTTC. This codes for CASSFGRRNSYNEQFF.